The rows below give T cell receptor beta chains drawn from one sample of a study of blood T cell repertoires in COVID-19. TCRdb's copy holds only in-frame clones and misses some; the assay was immunoSEQ multiplex PCR. Found here are about 88,000 clones, 72% of them singletons; the top ten hold approximately 25%. The source material was peripheral blood. Receptors originate from a woman in her fifties or sixties in a cohort sampled during active or convalescent COVID-19. The CDR3 runs from the conserved cysteine through the conserved F or W. A D gene is named only where the DNA matches it firmly. Where a row states a size, it is once, few, many or the class of an expanded clone; other rows omit it.

d_gene: .; j_gene: TRBJ1-3; len: 14; v_gene: TRBV5-6; abundance: .; CDR3aa: CASSPRQGGNAIYF; CDR3nt: TGTGCCAGCAGCCCCCGCCAGGGTGGAAACGCCATATATTTT
d_gene: TRBD1; j_gene: TRBJ1-2; len: 14; v_gene: TRBV10-3; abundance: once; CDR3aa: CAINPGQGSDGYTF; CDR3nt: TGTGCCATCAACCCCGGACAGGGATCGGATGGCTACACCTTC
d_gene: TRBD1; j_gene: TRBJ1-4; len: 18; v_gene: TRBV23-1; abundance: .; CDR3aa: CASSQSLTPGQLWEKLFF; CDR3nt: TGCGCCAGCAGTCAATCGCTGACCCCGGGACAGCTATGGGAAAAACTGTTTTTT
d_gene: TRBD1; j_gene: TRBJ2-1; len: 15; v_gene: TRBV4-1; abundance: .; CDR3aa: CASSLWTGGNNEQFF; CDR3nt: TGCGCCAGCAGTCTTTGGACAGGAGGAAACAATGAGCAGTTCTTC
d_gene: .; j_gene: TRBJ2-1; len: 16; v_gene: TRBV24-1; abundance: .; CDR3aa: CATSDPRVGANPRQFF; CDR3nt: TGTGCCACCAGTGATCCGCGCGTTGGTGCGAACCCAAGGCAGTTCTTC
d_gene: TRBD1; j_gene: TRBJ1-1; len: 17; v_gene: TRBV5-4; abundance: .; CDR3aa: CASSRTGTGFGNTEAFF; CDR3nt: TGTGCCAGCAGCCGCACCGGGACAGGCTTTGGGAACACTGAAGCTTTCTTT
d_gene: .; j_gene: TRBJ2-7; len: 15; v_gene: TRBV7-2; abundance: .; CDR3aa: CASSLWAGESYEQYF; CDR3nt: TGTGCCAGCAGCTTATGGGCAGGGGAAAGCTACGAGCAGTACTTC
d_gene: TRBD1; j_gene: TRBJ2-2; len: 17; v_gene: TRBV19; abundance: .; CDR3aa: CASSPMPGQGYTGELFF; CDR3nt: TGTGCCAGTAGTCCCATGCCGGGACAGGGGTACACCGGGGAGCTGTTTTTT
d_gene: .; j_gene: TRBJ2-2; len: 14; v_gene: TRBV5-1; abundance: .; CDR3aa: CASSLDTSSGELFF; CDR3nt: TGCGCCAGCAGCTTGGACACTAGTAGCGGGGAGCTGTTTTTT
d_gene: .; j_gene: TRBJ2-1; len: 12; v_gene: TRBV6-2/TRBV6-3; abundance: .; CDR3aa: CASSKTSAEQFF; CDR3nt: TGTGCCAGCAGTAAGACTAGTGCTGAGCAGTTCTTC
d_gene: .; j_gene: TRBJ1-1; len: 13; v_gene: TRBV10-1; abundance: few; CDR3aa: CASSEMRNTEAFF; CDR3nt: TGCGCCAGCAGTGAGATGCGGAACACTGAAGCTTTCTTT
d_gene: .; j_gene: TRBJ2-7; len: 13; v_gene: TRBV7-8; abundance: .; CDR3aa: CASSRLQGSEQYF; CDR3nt: TGTGCCAGCAGCCGTCTACAGGGTTCCGAGCAGTACTTC
d_gene: TRBD2; j_gene: TRBJ2-1; len: 16; v_gene: TRBV6-2/TRBV6-3; abundance: .; CDR3aa: CASRPIGTRSGIQQFF; CDR3nt: TGTGCCAGCAGACCTATCGGGACTAGGAGCGGGATTCAGCAGTTCTTC
d_gene: .; j_gene: TRBJ1-4; len: 13; v_gene: TRBV5-1; abundance: .; CDR3aa: CASSLNQGEKLFF; CDR3nt: TGCGCCAGCAGCTTAAATCAGGGGGAAAAACTGTTTTTT
d_gene: .; j_gene: TRBJ1-5; len: 13; v_gene: TRBV7-9; abundance: few; CDR3aa: CASSSRVNQPQHF; CDR3nt: TGTGCCAGCAGTTCCCGTGTCAATCAGCCCCAGCATTTT
d_gene: .; j_gene: TRBJ1-2; len: 14; v_gene: TRBV6-8; abundance: .; CDR3aa: CASSYSRFGYGYTF; CDR3nt: TGTGCCAGCAGTTACTCCCGGTTCGGCTATGGCTACACCTTC
d_gene: .; j_gene: TRBJ1-4; len: 15; v_gene: TRBV30; abundance: .; CDR3aa: CAWRWTEGVGEKLFF; CDR3nt: TGTGCCTGGAGATGGACCGAGGGGGTGGGGGAAAAACTGTTTTTT
d_gene: TRBD2; j_gene: TRBJ2-3; len: 14; v_gene: TRBV5-4; abundance: .; CDR3aa: CAIASGGAADTQYF; CDR3nt: TGTGCCATCGCTAGCGGGGGGGCTGCAGATACGCAGTATTTT
d_gene: .; j_gene: TRBJ1-6; len: 14; v_gene: TRBV7-8; abundance: .; CDR3aa: CASSLQQGGSPLHF; CDR3nt: TGTGCCAGCAGCTTACAACAGGGTGGTTCACCCCTCCACTTT
d_gene: .; j_gene: TRBJ2-2; len: 18; v_gene: TRBV4-3; abundance: .; CDR3aa: CASSQDKITGWGTGELFF; CDR3nt: TGCGCCAGCAGCCAAGATAAAATTACAGGGTGGGGTACCGGGGAGCTGTTTTTT
d_gene: TRBD1; j_gene: TRBJ2-7; len: 15; v_gene: TRBV6-6; abundance: .; CDR3aa: CASSYSTGGGYEQYF; CDR3nt: TGTGCCAGCAGTTACAGTACAGGGGGCGGCTACGAGCAGTACTTC
d_gene: TRBD1; j_gene: TRBJ2-3; len: 19; v_gene: TRBV19; abundance: .; CDR3aa: CASSNGQGGFPGSTDTQYF; CDR3nt: TGTGCCAGTAGTAACGGACAGGGGGGCTTTCCGGGTAGCACAGATACGCAGTATTTT
d_gene: TRBD1; j_gene: TRBJ2-7; len: 14; v_gene: TRBV5-1; abundance: .; CDR3aa: CASSFNRGPYEQYF; CDR3nt: TGCGCCAGCAGCTTTAACAGGGGGCCCTACGAGCAGTACTTC
d_gene: TRBD1; j_gene: TRBJ2-7; len: 16; v_gene: TRBV4-1; abundance: .; CDR3aa: CASSQTSGTGRNEQYF; CDR3nt: TGCGCCAGCAGCCAAACCTCCGGGACAGGGAGGAACGAGCAGTACTTC
d_gene: .; j_gene: TRBJ1-6; len: 16; v_gene: TRBV5-1; abundance: once; CDR3aa: CASSYSMSSYNSPLHF; CDR3nt: TGCGCCAGCAGCTATTCGATGAGCTCCTATAATTCACCCCTCCACTTT
d_gene: .; j_gene: TRBJ1-1; len: 16; v_gene: TRBV6-5; abundance: .; CDR3aa: CASSYSFLGAGAEAFF; CDR3nt: TGTGCCAGCAGTTACTCTTTCCTGGGGGCAGGAGCTGAAGCTTTCTTT
d_gene: .; j_gene: TRBJ2-7; len: 14; v_gene: TRBV27; abundance: .; CDR3aa: CASSTRGPTYEQYF; CDR3nt: TGTGCCAGCAGTACGCGGGGGCCCACCTACGAGCAGTACTTC
d_gene: TRBD1; j_gene: TRBJ2-5; len: 15; v_gene: TRBV19; abundance: few; CDR3aa: CASSMTGPPQETQYF; CDR3nt: TGTGCCAGTAGTATGACAGGGCCGCCCCAAGAGACCCAGTACTTC
d_gene: TRBD1; j_gene: TRBJ2-2; len: 15; v_gene: TRBV10-1; abundance: few; CDR3aa: CASSAVQGVTGELFF; CDR3nt: TGCGCCAGCAGTGCGGTGCAGGGGGTTACCGGGGAGCTGTTTTTT
d_gene: .; j_gene: TRBJ2-3; len: 15; v_gene: TRBV19; abundance: .; CDR3aa: CATRDTGSPADTQYF; CDR3nt: TGTGCCACCCGGGACACAGGTAGTCCGGCAGATACGCAGTATTTT
d_gene: TRBD2; j_gene: TRBJ2-1; len: 16; v_gene: TRBV5-4; abundance: .; CDR3aa: CASSPRLAGGYNEQFF; CDR3nt: TGTGCCAGCAGCCCTAGACTAGCGGGGGGGTACAATGAGCAGTTCTTC
d_gene: .; j_gene: TRBJ2-5; len: 14; v_gene: TRBV30; abundance: few; CDR3aa: CAWSRPHRRETQYF; CDR3nt: TGTGCCTGGAGTAGACCGCACCGGAGAGAGACCCAGTACTTC
d_gene: TRBD1; j_gene: TRBJ1-2; len: 16; v_gene: TRBV30; abundance: many; CDR3aa: CAWSVTGTGDPHGYTF; CDR3nt: TGTGCCTGGAGTGTAACCGGGACAGGCGACCCCCATGGCTACACCTTC
d_gene: .; j_gene: TRBJ1-4; len: 14; v_gene: TRBV2; abundance: .; CDR3aa: CASKSTALNEKLFF; CDR3nt: TGTGCCAGCAAATCGACAGCGCTTAATGAAAAACTGTTTTTT
d_gene: TRBD1; j_gene: TRBJ1-6; len: 18; v_gene: TRBV6-1; abundance: .; CDR3aa: CASSVDRGVRLGGSPLHF; CDR3nt: TGTGCCAGCAGTGTTGACAGGGGGGTTCGGCTTGGTGGATCACCCCTCCACTTT
d_gene: .; j_gene: TRBJ1-4; len: 16; v_gene: TRBV3-1/TRBV3-2; abundance: once; CDR3aa: CASSQGPGATNEKLFF; CDR3nt: TGTGCCAGCAGCCAAGGCCCTGGAGCAACTAATGAAAAACTGTTTTTT
d_gene: TRBD1; j_gene: TRBJ2-1; len: 17; v_gene: TRBV5-1; abundance: .; CDR3aa: CASSLAGAGGAYNEQFF; CDR3nt: TGCGCCAGCAGCTTGGCCGGGGCAGGGGGCGCATACAATGAGCAGTTCTTC
d_gene: .; j_gene: TRBJ2-7; len: 12; v_gene: TRBV5-5; abundance: .; CDR3aa: CASSSPRGGQYF; CDR3nt: TGTGCCAGCAGCTCCCCCCGGGGTGGGCAGTACTTC
d_gene: TRBD1; j_gene: TRBJ1-2; len: 13; v_gene: TRBV6-8; abundance: .; CDR3aa: CASSRDRSGGYTF; CDR3nt: TGTGCCAGCAGTCGGGACAGGTCGGGGGGCTACACCTTC
d_gene: TRBD2; j_gene: TRBJ2-1; len: 17; v_gene: TRBV5-1; abundance: .; CDR3aa: CASSLEGSGLTYNEQFF; CDR3nt: TGCGCCAGCAGCTTGGAAGGCTCGGGACTAACTTACAATGAGCAGTTCTTC
d_gene: TRBD1; j_gene: TRBJ1-5; len: 15; v_gene: TRBV7-9; abundance: .; CDR3aa: CASSPGTGGNQPQHF; CDR3nt: TGTGCCAGCAGCCCGGGGACAGGGGGCAATCAGCCCCAGCATTTT
d_gene: TRBD2; j_gene: TRBJ2-1; len: 16; v_gene: TRBV4-1; abundance: .; CDR3aa: CASSHLSGGAGNEQFF; CDR3nt: TGCGCCAGCAGCCATCTTAGCGGGGGGGCAGGCAATGAGCAGTTCTTC
d_gene: TRBD1; j_gene: TRBJ1-5; len: 17; v_gene: TRBV19; abundance: .; CDR3aa: CASSIGVSGTGAQPQHF; CDR3nt: TGTGCCAGTAGTATAGGGGTAAGCGGGACAGGGGCCCAGCCCCAGCATTTT
d_gene: TRBD2; j_gene: TRBJ2-3; len: 17; v_gene: TRBV10-3; abundance: .; CDR3aa: CAISEASGGIRTDTQYF; CDR3nt: TGTGCCATCAGTGAGGCTAGCGGGGGAATCCGCACAGATACGCAGTATTTT
d_gene: TRBD2; j_gene: TRBJ2-5; len: 15; v_gene: TRBV19; abundance: .; CDR3aa: CASSTGLVPQETQYF; CDR3nt: TGTGCCAGTAGTACGGGACTAGTTCCTCAAGAGACCCAGTACTTC
d_gene: .; j_gene: TRBJ2-5; len: 15; v_gene: TRBV27; abundance: .; CDR3aa: CASSPFGGPRETQYF; CDR3nt: TGTGCCAGCAGTCCCTTCGGGGGGCCCCGAGAGACCCAGTACTTC